The rows below give T cell receptor beta chains drawn from one sample of a study of T cell responses to AZD1222 COVID-19 vaccine. Produced via immunoSEQ multiplex PCR; TCRdb's table is partial and in-frame only. The sample carries some 31,000 clones, 75% to 85% recorded once. The sample here was peripheral blood, taken 28 days after the second AZD1222 dose. These TCRs come from an adult who received the AZD1222 COVID-19 vaccine. CDR3s include the opening cysteine and the closing phenylalanine or tryptophan. The D gene is left open where the match is weak. For some rows the clone size is stated as once, few or many, or as a class when expanded; others skip it.

d_call: -; v_call: TRBV24-1; clone_size: -; j_call: TRBJ2-3; cdr3_nt: TGTGCCACCGCGGACGGATCTAGCACAGATACGCAGTATTTT; cdr3_aa: CATADGSSTDTQYF
d_call: TRBD2; v_call: TRBV7-9; clone_size: -; j_call: TRBJ2-2; cdr3_nt: TGTGCCAGCAGCCGAACTAGCGGGAAGGCCGGGGAGCTGTTTTTT; cdr3_aa: CASSRTSGKAGELFF
d_call: -; v_call: TRBV7-9; clone_size: -; j_call: TRBJ2-2; cdr3_nt: TGTGCCAGCAGCTTAGTACTGGGACCGAACACCGGGGAGCTGTTTTTT; cdr3_aa: CASSLVLGPNTGELFF
d_call: -; v_call: TRBV7-8; clone_size: few; j_call: TRBJ1-5; cdr3_nt: TGTGCCAGCAGCCCCCGCCCGGGGGGGGATCAGCCCCAGCATTTT; cdr3_aa: CASSPRPGGDQPQHF
d_call: -; v_call: TRBV7-9; clone_size: -; j_call: TRBJ1-4; cdr3_nt: TGTGCCAGCGGGGCATTTCAGGGCGGCGTTAATGAAAAACTGTTTTTT; cdr3_aa: CASGAFQGGVNEKLFF
d_call: TRBD1; v_call: TRBV6-5; clone_size: -; j_call: TRBJ1-1; cdr3_nt: TGTGCCAGCAGTTACTCGGGACAGTACTCCACTGAAGCTTTCTTT; cdr3_aa: CASSYSGQYSTEAFF
d_call: -; v_call: TRBV27; clone_size: -; j_call: TRBJ2-4; cdr3_nt: TGTGCCAGCAGTTTATCCGGGGGCGCGTGGAACATTCAGTACTTC; cdr3_aa: CASSLSGGAWNIQYF
d_call: -; v_call: TRBV7-3; clone_size: -; j_call: TRBJ1-6; cdr3_nt: TGTGCCAGCAGCCCTGCTGGGGGACCCCTCCACTTT; cdr3_aa: CASSPAGGPLHF
d_call: -; v_call: TRBV5-6; clone_size: -; j_call: TRBJ1-5; cdr3_nt: TGTGCCAGCAGCTTGGGGGGGAACAATCAGCCCCAGCATTTT; cdr3_aa: CASSLGGNNQPQHF
d_call: -; v_call: TRBV18; clone_size: once; j_call: TRBJ1-4; cdr3_nt: TGTGCCAGCTCCCCTTCCTCGGGAGCAACTAATGAAAAACTGTTTTTT; cdr3_aa: CASSPSSGATNEKLFF
d_call: -; v_call: TRBV29-1; clone_size: few; j_call: TRBJ1-6; cdr3_nt: TGCAGCGTTGCCTTCAGCGCCCATGGGACACCCCTCCACTTT; cdr3_aa: CSVAFSAHGTPLHF
d_call: TRBD2; v_call: TRBV5-4; clone_size: -; j_call: TRBJ2-4; cdr3_nt: TGTGCCAGCAGCTTGGCTCCTAGCGGGGGTCTGGAAAACATTCAGTACTTC; cdr3_aa: CASSLAPSGGLENIQYF
d_call: TRBD2; v_call: TRBV5-8; clone_size: -; j_call: TRBJ2-2; cdr3_nt: TGTGCCAGCTCTGCGACGTGGGACTACACCACCGGGGAGCTGTTTTTT; cdr3_aa: CASSATWDYTTGELFF
d_call: -; v_call: TRBV27; clone_size: -; j_call: TRBJ1-6; cdr3_nt: TGTGCCAGCAGTTTCATGGCGGCGAGCTCCTATAATTCACCCCTCCACTTT; cdr3_aa: CASSFMAASSYNSPLHF
d_call: TRBD2; v_call: TRBV6-5; clone_size: -; j_call: TRBJ2-3; cdr3_nt: TGTGCCAGCAGTTACCGACTAGCGGGGACAGATACGCAGTATTTT; cdr3_aa: CASSYRLAGTDTQYF
d_call: TRBD1; v_call: TRBV3-1/TRBV3-2; clone_size: -; j_call: TRBJ1-4; cdr3_nt: TGTGCCAGCAGCCGGTCTTGGGACAGGGGAAGAGAAAAACTGTTTTTT; cdr3_aa: CASSRSWDRGREKLFF
d_call: -; v_call: TRBV5-1; clone_size: -; j_call: TRBJ1-4; cdr3_nt: TGCGCCAGCAGCGGCCGGGACGGGAATGAAAAACTGTTTTTT; cdr3_aa: CASSGRDGNEKLFF
d_call: TRBD1; v_call: TRBV7-6; clone_size: -; j_call: TRBJ2-1; cdr3_nt: TGTGCCAGCAGCCAACAGGGGAATCACAATGAGCAGTTCTTC; cdr3_aa: CASSQQGNHNEQFF
d_call: -; v_call: TRBV11-2; clone_size: -; j_call: TRBJ1-5; cdr3_nt: TGTGCCAGCAGCTTCAGGGACGGATTGGGTCAGCCCCAGCATTTT; cdr3_aa: CASSFRDGLGQPQHF
d_call: TRBD2; v_call: TRBV7-8; clone_size: -; j_call: TRBJ2-1; cdr3_nt: TGTGCCAGCAGCAACACCGGGACTAGCGGGGGAATGAATGAGCAGTTCTTC; cdr3_aa: CASSNTGTSGGMNEQFF
d_call: -; v_call: TRBV12-3/TRBV12-4; clone_size: -; j_call: TRBJ1-3; cdr3_nt: TGTGCCAGCACTCCCTTGAAGGTCACCATATATTTT; cdr3_aa: CASTPLKVTIYF
d_call: -; v_call: TRBV10-2; clone_size: -; j_call: TRBJ2-5; cdr3_nt: TGCGCCAGCAGTGGGGGGGTAGCGTTTCTGGAGACCCAGTACTTC; cdr3_aa: CASSGGVAFLETQYF
d_call: -; v_call: TRBV18; clone_size: -; j_call: TRBJ2-5; cdr3_nt: TGTGCCAGCTCACCCCCTGCGGCAGAGACCCAGTACTTC; cdr3_aa: CASSPPAAETQYF
d_call: -; v_call: TRBV18; clone_size: -; j_call: TRBJ1-2; cdr3_nt: TGTGCCAGCTCACCAGCCCAAGACAGGACCTCCTATGGCTACACCTTC; cdr3_aa: CASSPAQDRTSYGYTF
d_call: -; v_call: TRBV4-1; clone_size: -; j_call: TRBJ2-1; cdr3_nt: TGCGCCAGCAGCCAAGTATATAATCCGGGACTTTCCTACAATGAGCAGTTCTTC; cdr3_aa: CASSQVYNPGLSYNEQFF
d_call: TRBD1; v_call: TRBV6-4; clone_size: few; j_call: TRBJ1-1; cdr3_nt: TGTGCCAGCAGTGCCGACAGGGGGGGTAACACTGAAGCTTTCTTT; cdr3_aa: CASSADRGGNTEAFF
d_call: -; v_call: TRBV24-1; clone_size: few; j_call: TRBJ2-3; cdr3_nt: TGTGCCACCAGTGAGGCACAGGACTACACAGATACGCAGTATTTT; cdr3_aa: CATSEAQDYTDTQYF
d_call: -; v_call: TRBV5-1; clone_size: -; j_call: TRBJ1-1; cdr3_nt: TGCGCCAGCAGCTTGTTAGGGACGAACACTGAAGCTTTCTTT; cdr3_aa: CASSLLGTNTEAFF
d_call: -; v_call: TRBV4-1; clone_size: -; j_call: TRBJ2-5; cdr3_nt: TGCGCCAGCAGCCGAGCAGGTCCAGGGCCCCAGTACTTC; cdr3_aa: CASSRAGPGPQYF
d_call: TRBD1; v_call: TRBV7-9; clone_size: -; j_call: TRBJ1-2; cdr3_nt: TGTGCCAGCAGCCGGGGACAGGGGGCGGCTAACTATGGCTACACCTTC; cdr3_aa: CASSRGQGAANYGYTF
d_call: TRBD1; v_call: TRBV9; clone_size: -; j_call: TRBJ2-2; cdr3_nt: TGTGCCAGCAGCGTAGAGGGGACAGGGACCGGGGAGCTGTTTTTT; cdr3_aa: CASSVEGTGTGELFF
d_call: -; v_call: TRBV7-2; clone_size: -; j_call: TRBJ1-3; cdr3_nt: TGTGCCAGCAGCCCCCAAGCGAGCTCTGGAAACACCATATATTTT; cdr3_aa: CASSPQASSGNTIYF
d_call: -; v_call: TRBV30; clone_size: -; j_call: TRBJ2-1; cdr3_nt: TGTGCCTGGAGTACGAGGGGCAATGAGCAGTTCTTC; cdr3_aa: CAWSTRGNEQFF
d_call: TRBD2; v_call: TRBV5-1; clone_size: few; j_call: TRBJ2-1; cdr3_nt: TGCGCCAGCAGCTTGGCCGGACTAGTTTGGGATGAGCAGTTCTTC; cdr3_aa: CASSLAGLVWDEQFF
d_call: -; v_call: TRBV7-2; clone_size: -; j_call: TRBJ2-3; cdr3_nt: TGTGCCAGCAGACCCCCGGGACTCAGCACAGATACGCAGTATTTT; cdr3_aa: CASRPPGLSTDTQYF
d_call: -; v_call: TRBV7-8; clone_size: -; j_call: TRBJ2-4; cdr3_nt: TGTGCCAGCAGCTCCGTTTACCTACTTGGCGGCACGAAAAACATTCAGTACTTC; cdr3_aa: CASSSVYLLGGTKNIQYF
d_call: -; v_call: TRBV28; clone_size: -; j_call: TRBJ1-5; cdr3_nt: TGTGCCAGCAGGGGTAGCAATCAGCCCCAGCATTTT; cdr3_aa: CASRGSNQPQHF
d_call: TRBD1; v_call: TRBV5-1; clone_size: -; j_call: TRBJ1-6; cdr3_nt: TGCGCCAGCAGCCGGGACAGCTATAATTCACCCCTCCACTTT; cdr3_aa: CASSRDSYNSPLHF
d_call: -; v_call: TRBV6-6; clone_size: -; j_call: TRBJ1-2; cdr3_nt: TGTGCCAGTGGGGTCCCAGGCTACACCTTC; cdr3_aa: CASGVPGYTF
d_call: -; v_call: TRBV18; clone_size: -; j_call: TRBJ1-5; cdr3_nt: TGTGCCAGCTCACGGGGTTCGAATCAGCCCCAGCATTTT; cdr3_aa: CASSRGSNQPQHF
d_call: -; v_call: TRBV24-1; clone_size: -; j_call: TRBJ1-2; cdr3_nt: TGTGCCACCAGTGATCCGAGGCAGGGGATAGGTGGCTACACCTTC; cdr3_aa: CATSDPRQGIGGYTF
d_call: TRBD1; v_call: TRBV28; clone_size: -; j_call: TRBJ1-1; cdr3_nt: TGTGCCAGCAGTCCTCCACAGGGGGCGTACACTGAAGCTTTCTTT; cdr3_aa: CASSPPQGAYTEAFF
d_call: -; v_call: TRBV7-2; clone_size: -; j_call: TRBJ1-5; cdr3_nt: TGTGCCAGCAGCCGGGACGGGAATCAGCCCCAGCATTTT; cdr3_aa: CASSRDGNQPQHF
d_call: -; v_call: TRBV3-1/TRBV3-2; clone_size: -; j_call: TRBJ1-3; cdr3_nt: TGTGCCAGCAGCCAACGGGCAGGGACTGGAAACACCATATATTTT; cdr3_aa: CASSQRAGTGNTIYF
d_call: TRBD2; v_call: TRBV12-5; clone_size: -; j_call: TRBJ2-2; cdr3_nt: TGTGCTAGTGGTTTCCCAGCGGGGGTCACCACCGGGGAGCTGTTTTTT; cdr3_aa: CASGFPAGVTTGELFF